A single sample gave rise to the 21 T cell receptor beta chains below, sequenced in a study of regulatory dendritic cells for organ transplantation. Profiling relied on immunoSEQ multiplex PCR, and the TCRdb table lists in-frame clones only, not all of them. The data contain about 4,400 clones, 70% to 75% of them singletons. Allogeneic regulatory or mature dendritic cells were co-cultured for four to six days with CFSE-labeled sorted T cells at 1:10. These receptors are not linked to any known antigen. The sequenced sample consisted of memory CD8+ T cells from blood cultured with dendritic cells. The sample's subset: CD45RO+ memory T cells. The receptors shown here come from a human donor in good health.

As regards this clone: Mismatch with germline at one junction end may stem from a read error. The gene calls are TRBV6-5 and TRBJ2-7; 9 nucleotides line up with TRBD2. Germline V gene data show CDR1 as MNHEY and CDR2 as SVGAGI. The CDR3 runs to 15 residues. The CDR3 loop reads CAISGLREGSYEQYF. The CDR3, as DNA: TGTGCCATCAGTGGGTTGCGGGAGGGCTCCTACGAGCAGTACTTC.

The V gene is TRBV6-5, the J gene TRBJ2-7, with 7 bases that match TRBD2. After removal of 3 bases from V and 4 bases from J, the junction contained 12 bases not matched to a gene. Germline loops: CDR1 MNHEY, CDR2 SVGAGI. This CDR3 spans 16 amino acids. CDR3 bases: TGTGCCAGCAGTTATCTCCAGACTAGCCTCGTTTACGAGCAGTACTTC. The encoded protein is CASSYLQTSLVYEQYF.

The CDR3, as DNA: TGTGCCAGCAGCTTAGGGTTGGGGGGAACCTCTGGAAACACCATATATTTT. The encoded protein is CASSLGLGGTSGNTIYF. V and J are TRBV7-6 and TRBJ1-3; TRBD1 is a possible D gene (5 bases). The CDR3 is made up of 17 amino acids. Germline-derived CDR1 and CDR2 are SGHVS and FNYEAQ. V was trimmed by 1 base and J by 0 bases, leaving 13 bases between them.

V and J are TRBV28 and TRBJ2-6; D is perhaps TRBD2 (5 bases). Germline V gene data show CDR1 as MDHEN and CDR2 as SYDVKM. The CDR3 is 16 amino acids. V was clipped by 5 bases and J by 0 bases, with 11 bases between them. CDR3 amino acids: CASSIEGISGANVLTF. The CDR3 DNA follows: TGTGCCAGCAGTATCGAGGGTATCTCTGGGGCCAACGTCCTGACTTTC.

The CDR3 here is CASSQKRGDLNEQFF. CDR3 nucleotides: TGTGCCAGCAGCCAAAAGCGGGGGGATCTCAATGAGCAGTTCTTC. The chain links TRBV4-2 to TRBJ2-1, with 9 bases lining up with TRBD2. Trimming cost V 2 bases and J 6 bases; bases outside gene matches: 5. Germline CDR1 is LGHNA and CDR2 is YNFKEQ. The CDR3 runs to 15 residues.

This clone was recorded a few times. CDR3 residues: CASSQETSGILEQYF. The CDR3 DNA sequence: TGCGCCAGCAGCCAAGAGACTAGCGGCATTCTCGAGCAGTACTTC. The genes are TRBV4-3 and TRBJ2-7, with 9 nucleotides matching TRBD2. CDR1 and CDR2 (germline): LGHNA, YSLEER. V dropped 0 bases and J dropped 6; count of bases not matched to a gene: 6. CDR3 size: 15 residues.

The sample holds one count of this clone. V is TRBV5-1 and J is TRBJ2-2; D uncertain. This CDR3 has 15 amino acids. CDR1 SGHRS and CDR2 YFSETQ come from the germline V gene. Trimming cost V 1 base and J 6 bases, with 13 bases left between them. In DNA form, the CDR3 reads TGCGCCAGCAGCTTGAATTTGATAGTACCCGGGGAGCTGTTTTTT. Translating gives CASSLNLIVPGELFF.

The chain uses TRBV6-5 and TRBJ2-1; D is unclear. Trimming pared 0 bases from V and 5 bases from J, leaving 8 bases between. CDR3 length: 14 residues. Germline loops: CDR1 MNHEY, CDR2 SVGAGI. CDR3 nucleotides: TGTGCCAGCAGTTACTCGACTGAGCACAATGAGCAGTTCTTC. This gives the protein CASSYSTEHNEQFF.

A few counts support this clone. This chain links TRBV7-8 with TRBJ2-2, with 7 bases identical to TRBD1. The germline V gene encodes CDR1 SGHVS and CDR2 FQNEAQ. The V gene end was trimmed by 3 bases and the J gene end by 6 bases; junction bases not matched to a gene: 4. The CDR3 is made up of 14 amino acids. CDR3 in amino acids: CASSFDRVAGELFF. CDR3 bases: TGTGCCAGCAGCTTCGACAGGGTCGCCGGGGAGCTGTTTTTT. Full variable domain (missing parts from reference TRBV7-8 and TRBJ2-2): GAGVSQSPRYKVAKRGQDVALRCDPISGHVSLFWYQQALGQGPEFLTYFQNEAQLDKSGLPSDRFFAERPEGSVSTLKIQRTQQEDSAVYLCASSFDRVAGELFFGEGSRLTVL.

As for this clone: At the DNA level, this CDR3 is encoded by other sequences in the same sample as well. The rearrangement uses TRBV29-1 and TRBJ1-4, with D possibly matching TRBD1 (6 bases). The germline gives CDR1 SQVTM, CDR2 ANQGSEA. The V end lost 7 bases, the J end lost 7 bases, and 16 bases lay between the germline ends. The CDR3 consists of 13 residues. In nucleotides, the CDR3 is TGCAGCGCCCAAGGGGGGGCAAGTGAAAAACTGTTTTTT. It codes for CSAQGGASEKLFF.

The CDR3 DNA is TGTGCCAGCTTGAGTGGGCTAGCGGGAGGGGATACGCAGTATTTT. Translating gives CASLSGLAGGDTQYF. The rearrangement uses TRBV6-1 and TRBJ2-3; 12 positions match TRBD2. CDR1 is MNHNS, CDR2 SASEGT, per germline. With 8 bases clipped from V and 6 bases from J, the junction kept 9 bases outside the gene matches. This CDR3 has 15 residues.

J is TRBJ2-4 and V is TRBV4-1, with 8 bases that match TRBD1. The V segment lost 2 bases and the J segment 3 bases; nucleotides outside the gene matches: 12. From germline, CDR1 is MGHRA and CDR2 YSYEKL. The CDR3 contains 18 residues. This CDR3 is CASSQYILLQGDKNIQYF. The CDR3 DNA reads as TGCGCCAGCAGCCAATACATACTGCTACAGGGGGACAAAAACATTCAGTACTTC.

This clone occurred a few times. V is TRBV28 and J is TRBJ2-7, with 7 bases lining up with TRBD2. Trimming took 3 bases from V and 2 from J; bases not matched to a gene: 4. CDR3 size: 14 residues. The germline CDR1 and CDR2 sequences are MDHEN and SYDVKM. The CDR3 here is CASSFWEGTYEQYF. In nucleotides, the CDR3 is TGTGCCAGCAGTTTTTGGGAGGGGACCTACGAGCAGTACTTC.

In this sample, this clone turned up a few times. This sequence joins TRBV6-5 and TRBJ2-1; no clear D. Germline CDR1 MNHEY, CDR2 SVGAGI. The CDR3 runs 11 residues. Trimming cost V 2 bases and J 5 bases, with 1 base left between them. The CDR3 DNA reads TGTGCCAGCAGTTACGACAATGAGCAGTTCTTC. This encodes CASSYDNEQFF.

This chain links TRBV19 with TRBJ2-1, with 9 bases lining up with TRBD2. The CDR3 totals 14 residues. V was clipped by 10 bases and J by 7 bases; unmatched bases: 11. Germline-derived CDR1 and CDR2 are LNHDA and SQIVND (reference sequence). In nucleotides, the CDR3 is TGTGCCACTGAAGACGGGACTAGCAGGAATGAGCAGTTCTTC. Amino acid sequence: CATEDGTSRNEQFF.

The CDR3 is CASSDSAGGYNEQFF. The CDR3 coding sequence is TGTGCCAGCAGTGACTCGGCGGGAGGCTACAATGAGCAGTTCTTC. The genes are TRBV6-4 and TRBJ2-1; 8 bases fit TRBD2. This CDR3 is built from 15 residues. Germline V lookup: CDR1 MRHNA, CDR2 SNTAGT. The J segment lost 3 bases and the V segment lost 0 bases, leaving 1 base of the junction unmatched.

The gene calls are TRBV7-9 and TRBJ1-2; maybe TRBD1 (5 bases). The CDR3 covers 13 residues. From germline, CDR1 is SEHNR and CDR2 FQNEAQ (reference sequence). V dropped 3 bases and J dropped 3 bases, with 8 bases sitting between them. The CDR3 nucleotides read TGTGCCAGCAGCTTTGACAGTTACTATGGCTACACCTTC. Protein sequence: CASSFDSYYGYTF.

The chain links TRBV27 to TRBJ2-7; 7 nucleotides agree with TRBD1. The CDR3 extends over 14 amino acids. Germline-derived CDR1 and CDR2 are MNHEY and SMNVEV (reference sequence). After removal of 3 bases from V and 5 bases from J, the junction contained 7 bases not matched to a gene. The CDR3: CASSFNRGFNEQYF. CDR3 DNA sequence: TGTGCCAGCAGTTTCAACAGGGGCTTCAACGAGCAGTACTTC.

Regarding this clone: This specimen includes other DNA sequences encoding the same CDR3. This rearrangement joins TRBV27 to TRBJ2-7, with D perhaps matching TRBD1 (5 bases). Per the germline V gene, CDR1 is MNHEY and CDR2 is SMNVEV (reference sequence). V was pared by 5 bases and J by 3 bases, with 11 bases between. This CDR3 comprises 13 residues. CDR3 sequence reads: CASSPTGYYEQYF. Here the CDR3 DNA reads TGTGCCAGCAGTCCCACAGGTTACTACGAGCAGTACTTC.

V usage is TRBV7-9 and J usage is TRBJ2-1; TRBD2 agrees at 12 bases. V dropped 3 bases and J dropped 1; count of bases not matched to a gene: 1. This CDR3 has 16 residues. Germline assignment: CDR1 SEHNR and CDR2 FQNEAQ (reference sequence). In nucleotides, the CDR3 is TGTGCCAGCAGCTTTGGGACTAGCGGGTCCTACAATGAGCAGTTCTTC. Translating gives CASSFGTSGSYNEQFF.

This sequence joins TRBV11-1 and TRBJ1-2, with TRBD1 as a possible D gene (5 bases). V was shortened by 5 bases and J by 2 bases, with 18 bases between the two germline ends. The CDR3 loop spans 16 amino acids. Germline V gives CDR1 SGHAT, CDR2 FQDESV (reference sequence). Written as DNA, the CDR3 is TGTGCCAGCAGCGAATCCCTCGGGGGGGGAAACTATGGCTACACCTTC. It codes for CASSESLGGGNYGYTF.